This section outlines one TCR beta chain sequence together with its context. Its antigen is currently unknown. TCRdb keeps only in-frame clones here, not all; method: immunoSEQ multiplex PCR. The repertoire has about 83,000 clones, 85% to 95% of them found once; the top ten carry 0.15%. This sample is part of a study of human versus mouse CDR3 diversity and MHC coevolution. Study observations and caveats: Among all groups, most of the three human donors showed least clonal inequality.

The sequencing input was naive CD4+ T cells from blood. Sample subset: CD45RO-negative CD62L-positive naive CD4 T cells. The sequence was obtained from a person aged 25 to 75 in good health.

The CDR3 bases are TGTGCCGGGGGGGGTCGGCCAGGGGACTATGGCTACACCTTC. As protein: CAGGGRPGDYGYTF. The chain recombines TRBV28 with TRBJ1-2; D might be TRBD1 (6 bases). This CDR3 region has 14 residues. The germline V and J ends were trimmed by 11 bases and 3 bases, with 19 bases remaining between them. Germline-derived CDR1 and CDR2 are MDHEN and SYDVKM.